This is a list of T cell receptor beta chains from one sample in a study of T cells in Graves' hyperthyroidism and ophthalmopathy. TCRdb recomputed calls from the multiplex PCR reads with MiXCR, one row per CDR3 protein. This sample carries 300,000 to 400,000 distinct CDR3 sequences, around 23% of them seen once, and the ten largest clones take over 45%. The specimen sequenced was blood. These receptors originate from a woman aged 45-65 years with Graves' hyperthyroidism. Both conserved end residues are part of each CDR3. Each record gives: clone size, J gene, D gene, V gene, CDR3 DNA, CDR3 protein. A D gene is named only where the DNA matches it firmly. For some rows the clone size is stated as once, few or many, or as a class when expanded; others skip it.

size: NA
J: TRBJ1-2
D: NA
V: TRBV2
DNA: TGTGCCAGCAAAGACGCGCCTAGTAGGTTCGGCTACACCTTC
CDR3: CASKDAPSRFGYTF

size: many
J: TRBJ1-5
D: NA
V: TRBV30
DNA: TGTGCCTGGAGTGGGAATAGCAATCAGCCCCAGCATTTT
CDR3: CAWSGNSNQPQHF

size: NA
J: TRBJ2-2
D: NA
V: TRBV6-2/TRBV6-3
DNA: TGTGCCAGCAGTTCCCCGGGGGTTGTTCTACAGAACACCGGGGAGCTGTTTTTT
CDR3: CASSSPGVVLQNTGELFF

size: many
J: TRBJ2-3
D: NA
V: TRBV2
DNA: TGTGCCAGCAGTGATGTTGGTTCGGTCACAGATACGCAGTATTTT
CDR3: CASSDVGSVTDTQYF

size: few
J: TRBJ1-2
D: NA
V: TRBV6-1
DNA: TGTGCCAGCAGTGAAGGAAAGGTATACTATGGCTACACCTTC
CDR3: CASSEGKVYYGYTF

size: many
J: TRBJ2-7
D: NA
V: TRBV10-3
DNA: TGTGCCATCAGTGAGTCCCAGTCTGGAGCCTACGAGCAGTACTTC
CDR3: CAISESQSGAYEQYF

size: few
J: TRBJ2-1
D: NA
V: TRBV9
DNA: TGTGCCAGCAGCGTAGTTTCCTACTCTGATAACAATGAGCAGTTCTTC
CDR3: CASSVVSYSDNNEQFF

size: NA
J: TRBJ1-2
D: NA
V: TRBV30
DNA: TGTGCCTGGAGTCGACAGGTCTATGGCTACACCTTC
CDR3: CAWSRQVYGYTF

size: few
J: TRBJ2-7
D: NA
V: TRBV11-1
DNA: TGTGCCAGCAGCTTCGGTTCCGGGACCAACTCCTACGAGCAGTACTTC
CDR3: CASSFGSGTNSYEQYF

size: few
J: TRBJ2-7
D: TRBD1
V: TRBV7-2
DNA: TGTGCCAGCAGCACTGATGGACAGGGCGAGCAGTACTTC
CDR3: CASSTDGQGEQYF

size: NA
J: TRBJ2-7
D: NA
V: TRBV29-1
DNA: TGCAGCGTTGTACCGGAGCCCTACGAGCAGTACTTC
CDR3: CSVVPEPYEQYF

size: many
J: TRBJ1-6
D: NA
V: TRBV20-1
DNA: TGCAGTGTCCAGGGTGGTTCACCCCTCCACTTT
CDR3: CSVQGGSPLHF

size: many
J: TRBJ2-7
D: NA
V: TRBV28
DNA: TGTGCCAGCAGCCTACCACGGGCCTACGAGCAGTACTTC
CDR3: CASSLPRAYEQYF

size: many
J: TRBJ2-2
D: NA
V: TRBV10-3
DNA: TGTGCCACCAGGAGGGGGACAGTGAACACCGGGGAGCTGTTTTTT
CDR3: CATRRGTVNTGELFF

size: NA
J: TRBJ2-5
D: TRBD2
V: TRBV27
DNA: TGTGCCAGCAGACGGACGGGACTAGCGGGAGTGGGCCAAGAGACCCAGTACTTC
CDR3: CASRRTGLAGVGQETQYF

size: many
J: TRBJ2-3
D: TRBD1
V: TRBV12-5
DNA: TGTGCTAGTGGTTTGGTACGGGGGACAGGGGCCACAGATACGCAGTATTTT
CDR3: CASGLVRGTGATDTQYF

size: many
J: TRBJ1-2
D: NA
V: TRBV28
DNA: TGTGCCAGTTCCTGGGCTGGGAATGGCTACACCTTC
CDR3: CASSWAGNGYTF

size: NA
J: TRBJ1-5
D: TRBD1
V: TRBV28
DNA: TGTGCCAGCAGTCCCTCTCAATACCGGGACAGGATTAATCAGCCCCAGCATTTT
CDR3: CASSPSQYRDRINQPQHF

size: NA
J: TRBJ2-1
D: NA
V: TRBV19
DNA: TGTGCCAGTCTAGCGAGATCGGCCGGCAATGAGCAGTTCTTC
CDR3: CASLARSAGNEQFF

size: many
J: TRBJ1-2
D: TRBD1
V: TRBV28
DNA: TGTGCCAGCAGTAGGCCTGGACAGGGGGCTTATGGCTACACCTTC
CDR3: CASSRPGQGAYGYTF

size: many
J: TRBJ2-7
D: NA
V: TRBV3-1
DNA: TGTGCCAGCAGCCCTTGGGGGGACGAGCAGTACTTC
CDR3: CASSPWGDEQYF

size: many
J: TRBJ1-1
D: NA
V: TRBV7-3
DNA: TGTGCCAGCAGCCCCGAACCCCTCGGCACTGAAGCTTTCTTT
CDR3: CASSPEPLGTEAFF

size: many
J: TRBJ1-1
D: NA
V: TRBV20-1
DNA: TGCAGTGCTAACTACCCTGGACAACTGAACACTGAAGCTTTCTTT
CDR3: CSANYPGQLNTEAFF

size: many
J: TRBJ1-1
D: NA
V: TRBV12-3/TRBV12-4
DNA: TGTGCCAGCAGTTTAGCGGGGGGACTGAACACTGAAGCTTTCTTT
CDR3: CASSLAGGLNTEAFF

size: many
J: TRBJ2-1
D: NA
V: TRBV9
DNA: TGTGCCAGCAGCCCCACAGGGCTCAACAATGAGCAGTTCTTC
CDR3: CASSPTGLNNEQFF

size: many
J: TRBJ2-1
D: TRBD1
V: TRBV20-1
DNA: TGCAGTGCCATTTCCAGGGGGTTGAATGAGCAGTTCTTC
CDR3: CSAISRGLNEQFF

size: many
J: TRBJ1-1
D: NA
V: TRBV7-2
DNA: TGTGCCAGCAGCTTAAGGGGCTTAGCTTTCTTT
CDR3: CASSLRGLAFF

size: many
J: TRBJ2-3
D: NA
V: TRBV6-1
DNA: TGTGCCAGCAGTCGGACAGTTACAGATACGCAGTATTTT
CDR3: CASSRTVTDTQYF

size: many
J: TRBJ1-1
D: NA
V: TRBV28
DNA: TGTGCCAGCAGTCGTACAATGAACACTGAAGCTTTCTTT
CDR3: CASSRTMNTEAFF

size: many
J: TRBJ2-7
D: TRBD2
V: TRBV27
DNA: TGTGCCAGCAGCCCCGGGACTAGCGGGACCTCAGCAACCTACGAGCAGTACTTC
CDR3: CASSPGTSGTSATYEQYF

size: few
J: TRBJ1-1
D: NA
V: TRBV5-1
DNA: TGCGCCAGCAGCTTGGTTCCTTTGGGGGACCGAGTGAACACTGAAGCTTTCTTT
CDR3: CASSLVPLGDRVNTEAFF

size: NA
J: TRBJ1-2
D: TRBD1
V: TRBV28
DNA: TGTGCCAGCAGTCGCAGGACAGGGGATGGCTACACCTTC
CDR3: CASSRRTGDGYTF

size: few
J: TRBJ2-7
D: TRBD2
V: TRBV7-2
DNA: TGTGCCACACAATCCGGGACTAGCGGGGGGGCGGCCTACGAGCAGTACTTC
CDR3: CATQSGTSGGAAYEQYF

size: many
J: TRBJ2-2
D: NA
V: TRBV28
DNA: TGTGCCAGCAGTTTATCAGGCCTCCTCTTGCCCGGGGAGCTGTTTTTT
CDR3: CASSLSGLLLPGELFF

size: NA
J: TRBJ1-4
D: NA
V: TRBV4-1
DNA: TGCGCCAGCAGCCAACCAGACGGCAAGGGAAAACTGTTTTTT
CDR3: CASSQPDGKGKLFF

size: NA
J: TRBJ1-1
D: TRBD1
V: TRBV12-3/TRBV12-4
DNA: TGTGCCACTTCTTCAGGGGGCAGCATGAACACTGAAGCTTTCTTT
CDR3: CATSSGGSMNTEAFF

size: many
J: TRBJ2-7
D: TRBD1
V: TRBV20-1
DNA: TGCAGTGCCCGGGACAGGGGGAACGAGCAGTACTTC
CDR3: CSARDRGNEQYF

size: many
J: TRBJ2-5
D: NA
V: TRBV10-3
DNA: TGTGCCATCAGTGCCCGCGACCAAGAGACCCAGTACTTC
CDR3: CAISARDQETQYF

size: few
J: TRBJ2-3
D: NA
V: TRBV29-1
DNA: TGCAGCGTTGAGCCTAGCAATGTTGGAGATACGCAGTATTTT
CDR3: CSVEPSNVGDTQYF

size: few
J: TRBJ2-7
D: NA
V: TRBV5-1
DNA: TGCGCCAGCAGCCCCCCCTCCCTTTCCAACGAGCAGTACTTC
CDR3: CASSPPSLSNEQYF

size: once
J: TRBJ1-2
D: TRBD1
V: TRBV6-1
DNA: TGTGCCAGCAGTGAGGGGACAGACTACTATGGCTACACCTTC
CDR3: CASSEGTDYYGYTF

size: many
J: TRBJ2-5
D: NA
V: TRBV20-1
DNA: TGCAGTGCTAGAGGGTCCCAGGTCCAAGAGACCCAGTACTTC
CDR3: CSARGSQVQETQYF